This passage covers 12 T cell receptor beta chains from one sample sequenced in a study of T cell responses to AZD1222 COVID-19 vaccine. Clones were read by immunoSEQ multiplex PCR, and TCRdb kept only the in-frame ones, dropping some. The sample consists of 65,000 to 95,000 clones, around 83% of them appearing once. Sequencing was performed on peripheral blood, taken on day 0 of AZD1222 vaccination. These receptor sequences come from an adult in good health.

V usage is TRBV19 and J usage is TRBJ1-4; D not certain. The CDR3 spans 16 residues. V was cut by 4 bases and J by 0 bases, with 12 bases left in between. Germline V lookup: CDR1 LNHDA, CDR2 SQIVND (reference sequence). The CDR3 is CASSKDGLATNEKLFF. In DNA, the CDR3 is TGTGCCAGTAGTAAGGACGGTCTTGCAACTAATGAAAAACTGTTTTTT.

Points on this clone: One junction end disagrees with the germline gene, perhaps due to a read error. The J gene is TRBJ2-5, the V gene TRBV7-7; 10 positions match TRBD2. The CDR3 extends over 15 amino acids. The germline V gene has CDR1 SSHAT and CDR2 FNYEAQ (reference sequence). CDR3 sequence reads: CASSLGAGGQETQYF. The CDR3 DNA follows: TGTGCTAGCAGCTTAGGAGCGGGGGGGCAAGAGACCCAGTACTTC. The complete variable domain, with remaining parts taken from reference TRBV7-7 and TRBJ2-5, reads GAGVSQSPRYKVTKRGQDVTLRCDPISSHATLYWYQQALGQGPEFLTYFNYEAQPDKSGLPSDRFSAERPEGSISTLTIQRTEQRDSAMYRCASSLGAGGQETQYFGPGTRLLVL.

The chain links TRBV11-3 to TRBJ2-5; D is perhaps TRBD1 (6 bases). This CDR3 contains 15 residues. Trimming took off 2 bases at V and 4 bases at J, with 14 bases between the two ends. Germline CDR1 SGHNT, CDR2 YENEEA. The CDR3 loop reads CASSLRGDRSETQYF. In nucleotides, the CDR3 is TGTGCCAGCAGCTTAAGGGGTGACAGGTCAGAGACCCAGTACTTC.

The J gene is TRBJ2-5, the V gene TRBV4-3; unclear D gene. The CDR3 has 15 amino acids. From germline, CDR1 is LGHNA and CDR2 YSLEER. V was clipped by 0 bases and J by 5 bases, with 13 bases between them. The CDR3 here is CASSQDVSYPETQYF. The CDR3 nucleotides read TGCGCCAGCAGCCAAGATGTTAGCTACCCTGAGACCCAGTACTTC.

The V call is TRBV6-5, the J call TRBJ1-1; D call uncertain. V gave up 3 bases and J gave up 7 bases, with 12 bases separating them. CDR1 is MNHEY, CDR2 SVGAGI, per germline. The CDR3 length is 13 residues. As DNA, the CDR3 is TGTGCCAGCAGTTATTCGCGGAGAAGTGAAGCTTTCTTT. Translated, it gives CASSYSRRSEAFF.

This clone appeared a few times. The V gene is TRBV6-5, the J gene TRBJ1-1; D unresolved. Trimming took 4 bases from V and 0 from J, leaving 6 bases between them. This CDR3 comprises 13 residues. Germline V CDR1 and CDR2: MNHEY, SVGAGI. The CDR3 DNA sequence: TGTGCCAGCAGTTCAAGAATGAACACTGAAGCTTTCTTT. Residues: CASSSRMNTEAFF.

This clone has a single count. The chain recombines TRBV7-2 with TRBJ2-1; 13 positions match TRBD2. Per germline, CDR1 SGHTA and CDR2 FQGNSA. This CDR3 contains 18 residues. Trimming cost V 4 bases and J 0 bases; bases outside gene matches: 6. CDR3 nucleotides: TGTGCCAGCAGCTCCGGGACTAGCGGGGCCTTCTCCTACAATGAGCAGTTCTTC. It codes for CASSSGTSGAFSYNEQFF.

The V call is TRBV29-1, the J call TRBJ1-2, with D hard to call. V was trimmed by 5 bases and J by 2 bases, leaving 12 bases between them. Germline CDR1 and CDR2: SQVTM and ANQGSEA. CDR3 size: 13 residues. The CDR3 bases are TGCAGCGTTAACGGGCGGGGAAACTATGGCTACACCTTC. Translating gives CSVNGRGNYGYTF.

The chain has TRBV29-1 and TRBJ2-1; tentatively, D is TRBD1 or TRBD2 (5 bases each). Trimming cost V 0 bases and J 0 bases, with 12 bases left between them. The CDR3 covers 16 residues. CDR1 is SQVTM and CDR2 is ANQGSEA in the germline V gene. The CDR3 here is CSVEDRAGSSYNEQFF. The CDR3 DNA follows: TGCAGCGTTGAAGATCGGGCAGGGAGCTCCTACAATGAGCAGTTCTTC.

This rearrangement joins TRBV28 to TRBJ1-2, with D uncertain. V was trimmed by 7 bases and J by 4 bases, leaving 16 bases between them. There are 14 residues in the CDR3. Germline CDR1 and CDR2: MDHEN and SYDVKM. The CDR3 reads CASTPPGEVYGYTF. For the CDR3, the DNA is TGTGCCAGCACGCCTCCGGGTGAGGTCTATGGCTACACCTTC.

This sequence joins TRBV18 and TRBJ1-2, with D perhaps TRBD1 (5 bases). Deletions cut 1 base from V and 1 base from J, with 22 bases between. The length of the CDR3 is 19 residues. CDR1 is KGHSH, CDR2 LQKENI, per germline. In DNA form, the CDR3 reads TGTGCCAGCTCACCACGGTCCGGGGGGGAGAGCACCGGTAACTATGGCTACACCTTC. This encodes CASSPRSGGESTGNYGYTF.

This rearrangement joins TRBV18 to TRBJ2-2; 7 bases map to TRBD2. Germline CDR1 is KGHSH and CDR2 is LQKENI. Unmatched junction bases numbered 9, after V lost 4 bases and J lost 4 bases. The CDR3 runs to 16 residues. The CDR3 nucleotides read TGTGCCAGCTCACTAATGGCACTAGCGTCCACCGGGGAGCTGTTTTTT. It yields the protein CASSLMALASTGELFF. The full variable domain, rest sourced from reference TRBV18 and TRBJ2-2, is NAGVMQNPRHLVRRRGQEARLRCSPMKGHSHVYWYRQLPEEGLKFMVYLQKENIIDESGMPKERFSAEFPKEGPSILRIQQVVRGDSAAYFCASSLMALASTGELFFGEGSRLTVL.